This T cell receptor (beta chain) comes out of a study of CXCR4 blockade with PD-1 therapy in pancreatic cancer (dated by TCRdb to between 2017 and 2020). In terms of the full investigation: The study analyzed resected pancreatic ductal adenocarcinoma using multiplex immunohistochemistry and TCRbeta immunosequencing, along with ex vivo slice culture to test PD-1 and CXCR4 blockade. Two geographically distinct regions were TCR-sequenced from each of about 6 tumors to assess intratumoral heterogeneity.

Extracted DNA was used for immunosequencing of TCRbeta CDR3 regions with the immunoSEQ Assay at Adaptive Biotechnologies. On the study's bioinformatics: To quantify the absolute abundance of each unique TCRbeta CDR3, sequences were collapsed and filtered. Clonality was defined as 1 minus Pielou's evenness, computed on productive in-frame rearrangements only. For regional overlap, the top 100 nucleotide rearrangements were followed across paired samples, and the Morisita index was used to compare paired samples against unrelated samples. The immunoSEQ Rearrangement Details tool was used to assess whether nucleotide rearrangements converged onto identical amino acid sequences. Drawn from immuneACCESS, this table holds only the in-frame rearrangements with V and J called that TCRdb kept. Clones are partly lost; checked studies trace under half to an unresolved V gene and leave the rest unexplained. Clone size and the V and J calls come from that table; the DNA yielded D and trimming. Here the sample has approximately 8,900 clones; roughly three fifths occur a single time. 7.3% of the sample goes to the ten largest clones.

The patients who supplied the archived tumor blocks had received no neoadjuvant therapy before resection. In the preserved-tissue arm of the study, 30 surgical resection samples from roughly 24 previously untreated pancreatic ductal adenocarcinoma patients were used. DNA for the resection arm was extracted from ten 5-micron curls of FFPE tumor lying next to the multiplex immunohistochemistry slide. V loses 3 bases of germline sequence and J loses 1 base, and the interval between the two ends is 10 bases. Counted from cysteine to phenylalanine, this CDR3 has 15 amino acids. Only the CDR3 DNA is retained, 45 bases long and in frame from the first base. Per the germline V gene (reference sequence), LNHNV is the CDR1 and YYDKDF is the CDR2. Results the study describes overall, beyond this receptor: Tumors had clonal expansion, with a mean productive clonality of around 0.14 compared with about 0.05 in healthy blood, yet clonality showed no correlation with survival. Amino acid clone frequency correlated strongly with the number of distinct nucleotide rearrangements encoding it, suggesting convergent selection by common tumor antigens. Only TCRbeta chains were sequenced, so true antigen-specificity overlap of convergent dominant clones remained unconfirmed pending paired alpha-beta single-cell sequencing.

This clone was seen a few times. This clone's antigen is unknown. Base qualities are not recorded, but no much larger clone differs from it by a single base. This TCR was recovered from a human donor with pancreatic ductal adenocarcinoma. The sequence joins TRBV15 to TRBJ2-1, with no confident D gene call. Material: tumor tissue. The CDR3 region: CATSSGPRSYNEQFF. The base sequence is TGTGCCACCAGCAGTGGGCCGCGATCCTACAATGAGCAGTTCTTC.